The sequence of this TCR beta chain was determined in a study of T-cell memory formation after mild COVID-19. V lost 4 bases to trimming and J lost 2 bases, with 11 bases between them. CDR1 is SGHRS and CDR2 is YFSETQ in the germline V gene. CDR3 size: 14 residues. TCRdb re-analysed the 5' RACE reads in MiXCR, keeping a single row per CDR3 protein. This table has nearly 110,000 distinct CDR3 sequences, about 15% appearing once. Sequenced sample: PBMCs or a T cell subset sorted from them (not recorded which). The chain joins TRBV5-1 to TRBJ2-3; perhaps TRBD1 as D (6 bases). This sequence originates from an adult woman who had mild COVID-19 (a few samples of this study predate the infection). Cell type and time point are not known. CDR3 DNA: TGCGCCAGCAGCAGTCAGGGGTACACAGATACGCAGTATTTT. It yields the protein CASSSQGYTDTQYF.